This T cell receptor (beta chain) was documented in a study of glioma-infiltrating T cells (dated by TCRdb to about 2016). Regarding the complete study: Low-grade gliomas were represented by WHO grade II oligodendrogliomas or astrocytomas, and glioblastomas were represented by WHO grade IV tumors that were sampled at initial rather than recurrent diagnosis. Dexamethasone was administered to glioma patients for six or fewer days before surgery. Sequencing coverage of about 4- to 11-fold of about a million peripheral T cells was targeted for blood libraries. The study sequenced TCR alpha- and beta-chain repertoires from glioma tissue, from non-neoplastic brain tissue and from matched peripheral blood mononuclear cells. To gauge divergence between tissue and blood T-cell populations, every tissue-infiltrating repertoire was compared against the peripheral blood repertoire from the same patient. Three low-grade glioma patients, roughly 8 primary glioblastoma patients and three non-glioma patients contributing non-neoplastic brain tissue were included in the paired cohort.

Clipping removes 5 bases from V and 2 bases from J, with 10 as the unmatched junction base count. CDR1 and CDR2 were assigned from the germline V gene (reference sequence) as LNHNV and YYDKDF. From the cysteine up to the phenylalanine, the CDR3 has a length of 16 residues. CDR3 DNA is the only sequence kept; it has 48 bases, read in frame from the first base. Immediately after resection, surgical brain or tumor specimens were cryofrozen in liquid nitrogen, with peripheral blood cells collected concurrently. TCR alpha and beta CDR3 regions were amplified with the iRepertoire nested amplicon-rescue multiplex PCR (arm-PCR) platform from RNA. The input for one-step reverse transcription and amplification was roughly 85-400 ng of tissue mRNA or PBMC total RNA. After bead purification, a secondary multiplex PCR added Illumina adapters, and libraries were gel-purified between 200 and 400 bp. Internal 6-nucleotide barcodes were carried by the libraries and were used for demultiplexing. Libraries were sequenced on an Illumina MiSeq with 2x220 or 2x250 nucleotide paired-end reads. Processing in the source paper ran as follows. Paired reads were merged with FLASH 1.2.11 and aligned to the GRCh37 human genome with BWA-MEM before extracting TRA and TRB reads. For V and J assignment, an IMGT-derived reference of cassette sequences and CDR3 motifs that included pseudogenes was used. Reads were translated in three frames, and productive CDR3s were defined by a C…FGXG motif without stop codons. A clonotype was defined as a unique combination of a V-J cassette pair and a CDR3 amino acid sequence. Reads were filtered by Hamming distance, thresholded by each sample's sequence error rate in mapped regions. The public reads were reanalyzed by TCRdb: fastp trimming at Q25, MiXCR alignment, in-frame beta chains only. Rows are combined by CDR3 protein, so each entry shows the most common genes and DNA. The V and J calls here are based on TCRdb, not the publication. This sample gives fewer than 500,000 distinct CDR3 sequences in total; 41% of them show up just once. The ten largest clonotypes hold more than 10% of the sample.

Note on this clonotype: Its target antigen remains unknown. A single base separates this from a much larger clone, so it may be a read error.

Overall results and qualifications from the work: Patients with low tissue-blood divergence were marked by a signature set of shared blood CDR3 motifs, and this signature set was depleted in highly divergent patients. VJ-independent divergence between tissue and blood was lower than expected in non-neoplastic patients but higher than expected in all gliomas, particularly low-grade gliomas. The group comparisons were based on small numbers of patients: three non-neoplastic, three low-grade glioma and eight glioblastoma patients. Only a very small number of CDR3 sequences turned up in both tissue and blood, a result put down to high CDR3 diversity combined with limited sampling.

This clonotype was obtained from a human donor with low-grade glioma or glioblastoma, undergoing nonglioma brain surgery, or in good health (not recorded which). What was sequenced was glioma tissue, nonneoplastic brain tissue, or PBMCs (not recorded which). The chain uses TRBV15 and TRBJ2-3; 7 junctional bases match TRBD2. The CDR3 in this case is CATSAQRGIFTDTQYF. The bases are TGTGCCACCAGCGCCCAGCGGGGCATCTTCACAGATACGCAGTATTTT.